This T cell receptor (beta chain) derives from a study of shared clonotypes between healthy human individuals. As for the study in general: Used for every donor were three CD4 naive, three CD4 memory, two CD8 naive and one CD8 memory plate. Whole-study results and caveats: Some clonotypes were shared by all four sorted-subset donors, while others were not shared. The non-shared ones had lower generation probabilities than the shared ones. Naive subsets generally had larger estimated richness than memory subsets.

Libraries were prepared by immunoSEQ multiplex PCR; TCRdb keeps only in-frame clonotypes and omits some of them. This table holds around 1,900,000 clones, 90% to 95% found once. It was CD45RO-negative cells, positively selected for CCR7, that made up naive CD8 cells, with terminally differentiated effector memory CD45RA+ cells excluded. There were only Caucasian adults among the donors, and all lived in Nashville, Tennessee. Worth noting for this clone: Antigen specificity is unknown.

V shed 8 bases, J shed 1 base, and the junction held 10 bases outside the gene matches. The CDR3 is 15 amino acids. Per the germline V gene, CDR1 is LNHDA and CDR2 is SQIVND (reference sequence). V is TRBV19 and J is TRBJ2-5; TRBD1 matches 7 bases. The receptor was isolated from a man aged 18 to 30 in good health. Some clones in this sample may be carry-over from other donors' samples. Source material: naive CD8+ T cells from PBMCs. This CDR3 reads CASAPGTAPQETQYF. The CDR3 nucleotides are TGTGCCAGTGCTCCCGGGACAGCTCCCCAAGAGACCCAGTACTTC.